The 31 T cell receptor beta chains reported below all come from one sample, sequenced in a study of early T cells in non-severe SARS-CoV-2 infection. Via MiXCR, TCRdb re-called the 5' RACE reads, giving one row per CDR3 protein. Among approximately 73,000 distinct CDR3 sequences listed, around 13% were seen once. The sequencing input was whole blood. Receptor source: an adult who was a healthcare worker with PCR-confirmed SARS-CoV-2 infection or an uninfected control (not recorded which).

The rearrangement uses TRBV27 and TRBJ2-1; 10 bases fit TRBD2. The CDR3 spans 16 residues. Losses at the gene ends were 1 base for V and 8 bases for J; bases not matched to a gene: 8. Germline CDR1 reads MNHEY; CDR2 reads SMNVEV (reference sequence). The CDR3 sequence is CASSLWPSGSADEQFF. The CDR3 DNA reads as TGTGCCAGCAGTTTATGGCCTAGCGGGAGTGCGGATGAGCAGTTCTTC.

In its sample, this clonotype was seen a few times. The genes are TRBV4-3 and TRBJ1-2; D remains ambiguous. The CDR3 runs to 17 residues. The germline V gene encodes CDR1 LGHNA and CDR2 YSLEER. Between the trimmed V and J ends, which lost 0 bases and 2 bases, there was a span of 16 bases. CDR3 in DNA: TGCGCCAGCAGCCAAGATTCTAGGGCCCGTTCCAACTATGGCTACACCTTC. It encodes CASSQDSRARSNYGYTF.

In this sample, this clonotype turned up a few times. The V call is TRBV12-5, the J call TRBJ2-7; perhaps TRBD1 as D (6 bases). The V gene lost 6 bases and the J gene lost 0 bases, with 12 bases spanning the gap. CDR3 length equals 14 residues. Germline values: CDR1 LGHNT, CDR2 FRNRAP. CDR3 in amino acids: CASGGQTSSYEQYF. The CDR3 DNA reads as TGTGCTAGTGGAGGACAGACGAGCTCCTACGAGCAGTACTTC.

With respect to this clonotype: Germline and junction disagree at one end, which may indicate a read error. The V call is TRBV7-9, the J call TRBJ2-1; TRBD2 agrees at 9 bases. The CDR3 extends over 15 amino acids. CDR1 SEHNR and CDR2 FQNEAQ come from the germline V gene (reference sequence). CDR3 residues: CASSLGAGGYNKQFF. The CDR3 nucleotides are TGTGCCAGCAGCTTAGGAGCGGGGGGCTACAATAAGCAGTTCTTC.

This clonotype was recorded a few times. The chain couples TRBV5-5 to TRBJ2-7, with a weak D call TRBD1 (6 bases). Germline loops: CDR1 SGHKS, CDR2 YYEKEE (reference sequence). The V and J ends lost 0 bases and 0 bases respectively, with 10 bases between them. The CDR3 contains 15 residues. This CDR3 is CASSLDRGGSYEQYF. In DNA, the CDR3 is TGTGCCAGCAGCTTGGACAGAGGGGGCTCCTACGAGCAGTACTTC.

The chain combines TRBV15 with TRBJ1-5, with D possibly TRBD1 on 6 matching bases. Trimming removed 1 base at V and 2 bases at J, with 12 bases between. There are 16 residues in the CDR3. CDR1 LNHNV and CDR2 YYDKDF come from the germline V gene (reference sequence). The CDR3 protein is CATSRVTGAGNQPQHF. In DNA form, the CDR3 reads TGTGCCACCAGCAGAGTAACGGGGGCCGGCAATCAGCCCCAGCATTTT.

This clonotype was counted ten times or more. The CDR3 loop reads CAWRDRGNSPLHF. For the CDR3, the DNA is TGTGCCTGGAGGGACAGGGGTAATTCACCCCTCCACTTT. V gene TRBV30 combines with J gene TRBJ1-6, with 9 bases fitting TRBD1. Germline-derived CDR1 and CDR2 are GTSNPN and SVGIG (reference sequence). The CDR3 is made up of 13 amino acids. With V trimmed by 3 bases and J by 6 bases, 0 bases remained unmatched.

V and J are TRBV7-8 and TRBJ2-7, with D perhaps TRBD1 (6 bases). V was pared by 0 bases and J by 2 bases, with 14 bases between. The CDR3 is 16 amino acids. In germline, CDR1 is SGHVS, CDR2 FQNEAQ. Here the CDR3 DNA reads TGTGCCAGCAGCTTAGCGCTAGGACAGATAACCTACGAGCAGTACTTC. Protein product: CASSLALGQITYEQYF.

This clonotype has only a few counts. The chain links TRBV19 to TRBJ2-7; the D is unclear. CDR1 and CDR2 (germline): LNHDA, SQIVND (reference sequence). V lost 3 bases and J 0 bases, leaving 15 bases between the germline ends. The CDR3 extends over 16 amino acids. For the CDR3, the DNA is TGTGCCAGTAGTATCGGTATTGTGCAGAACTCCTACGAGCAGTACTTC. Protein product: CASSIGIVQNSYEQYF.

There are a few counts of this clonotype. The chain links TRBV28 to TRBJ2-7, with D tentatively TRBD2 (6 bases). The germline gives CDR1 MDHEN, CDR2 SYDVKM. This CDR3 contains 12 residues. The V and J ends lost 7 bases and 2 bases respectively, with 9 bases between them. The chain's CDR3 is CASKGGTYEQYF. CDR3 coding DNA: TGTGCCAGCAAGGGCGGGACCTACGAGCAGTACTTC.

This clonotype was counted ten times or more. This chain links TRBV12-3 or TRBV12-4 with TRBJ2-7; 11 nucleotides line up with TRBD1. The ends lost 5 bases at V and 6 bases at J; junction bases unmatched: 6. The CDR3 has 14 amino acids. The CDR3 loop reads CASSPGQGAGEQYF. The CDR3 nucleotides are TGTGCCAGCAGTCCCGGACAGGGGGCGGGCGAGCAGTACTTC.

The rearrangement links TRBV18 to TRBJ2-2, with 7 bases that match TRBD1. The CDR3 is made up of 15 amino acids. Trimming cost V 4 bases and J 4 bases; bases outside gene matches: 6. Germline CDR1 is KGHSH and CDR2 is LQKENI. CDR3 coding DNA: TGTGCCAGCTCACTGACAGGGAAGGGCACCGGGGAGCTGTTTTTT. Protein sequence: CASSLTGKGTGELFF.

This clonotype appeared a few times. The chain carries TRBV30 and TRBJ1-2; D is undetermined. V shed 5 bases and J shed 0 bases, with 19 bases lying between them. This CDR3 region has 16 residues. The germline V gene has CDR1 GTSNPN and CDR2 SVGIG (reference sequence). This CDR3 reads CAWGRTSGFPNYGYTF. In DNA, the CDR3 is TGTGCCTGGGGCAGAACGTCCGGGTTCCCTAACTATGGCTACACCTTC. The full variable domain, rest sourced from reference TRBV30 and TRBJ1-2, is SQTIHQWPATLVQPVGSPLSLECTVEGTSNPNLYWYRQAAGRGLQLLFYSVGIGQISSEVPQNLSASRPQDRQFILSSKKLLLSDSGFYLCAWGRTSGFPNYGYTFGSGTRLTVV.

At least ten counts were recorded for this clonotype. The chain is built from TRBV27 and TRBJ2-3; 8 positions agree with TRBD1. J lost 3 bases, V lost 1 base, and 3 bases had no gene match. Germline values: CDR1 MNHEY, CDR2 SMNVEV (reference sequence). CDR3 length: 15 amino acids. For the CDR3, the DNA is TGTGCCAGCAGTTTATTGACAGGGGAGACAGATACGCAGTATTTT. It codes for CASSLLTGETDTQYF.

CDR3 DNA sequence: TGTGCCACCAGTGACTCCATCCGGGACAGATACTCTGGGGCCAACGTCCTGACTTTC. Translated: CATSDSIRDRYSGANVLTF. The chain is built from TRBV24-1 and TRBJ2-6, with 7 bases aligning to TRBD1. The CDR3 spans 19 residues. CDR1 and CDR2 from the germline V gene are KGHDR and SFDVKD. V lost 4 bases and J lost 0; bases outside the gene matches: 11.

This clonotype was observed a few times. This rearrangement joins TRBV18 to TRBJ1-1, with a weak D call TRBD1 (5 bases). CDR3 length equals 15 residues. CDR1 KGHSH and CDR2 LQKENI come from the germline V gene. Trimming removed 0 bases from V and 6 bases from J, with 14 bases in between. CDR3 sequence: CASSPPAGSKAEAFF. For the CDR3, the DNA is TGTGCCAGCTCACCACCAGCAGGGTCGAAGGCTGAAGCTTTCTTT.

Of note for this clonotype: Just one base apart from a much larger clone, this may be a read error. Without the conserved terminal phenylalanine or tryptophan, this CDR3 likely stems from a read error. V and J are TRBV20-1 and TRBJ2-4; 11 nucleotides align to TRBD2. Germline assignment: CDR1 DFQATT and CDR2 SNEGSKA (reference sequence). J gave up 4 bases and V 6 bases, and 8 bases lay outside the gene matches. The CDR3 is 15 amino acids. CDR3 bases: TGCAGTGCGGGAATAGCGGGAGGGAGGAAAAACATTCAGTACTTA. Translation: CSAGIAGGRKNIQYL.

V gene TRBV11-2 combines with J gene TRBJ2-2, with 7 bases aligning to TRBD1. The CDR3 totals 14 residues. J lost 3 bases, V lost 3 bases, and 1 base had no gene match. CDR1 and CDR2 from the germline V gene are SGHAT and FQNNGV. CDR3 nucleotides: TGTGCCAGCAGCTTTGACAGGGACACCGGGGAGCTGTTTTTT. Its translation is CASSFDRDTGELFF. Full variable domain (missing parts from reference TRBV11-2 and TRBJ2-2): EAGVAQSPRYKIIEKRQSVAFWCNPISGHATLYWYQQILGQGPKLLIQFQNNGVVDDSQLPKDRFSAERLKGVDSTLKIQPAKLEDSAVYLCASSFDRDTGELFFGEGSRLTVL.

J is TRBJ2-7 and V is TRBV5-1; 9 bases map to TRBD1. Losses at the gene ends were 0 bases for V and 4 bases for J; bases not matched to a gene: 5. The CDR3 has 15 residues. Germline V gene sequence: CDR1 SGHRS, CDR2 YFSETQ. Written as DNA, the CDR3 is TGCGCCAGCAGCTTGGTTGCGGACAGGGGATACGAGCAGTACTTC. As protein: CASSLVADRGYEQYF.

This clonotype was recorded many times. The chain employs TRBV6-2 or TRBV6-3 and TRBJ1-1, with D hard to call. The CDR3 covers 15 residues. Looked up from germline, CDR1 is MNHEY and CDR2 is SVGEGT. Trimming removed 0 bases from V and 0 bases from J, with 8 bases in between. CDR3 sequence (DNA): TGTGCCAGCAGTTACTCTCCCCGGTTGAACACTGAAGCTTTCTTT. It specifies CASSYSPRLNTEAFF.

In its sample, this clonotype was seen many times. This sequence joins TRBV6-2 or TRBV6-3 and TRBJ2-1; D is unresolved. This CDR3 comprises 14 residues. The germline V and J ends were trimmed by 6 bases and 6 bases, with 15 bases remaining between them. Germline V lookup: CDR1 MNHEY, CDR2 SVGEGT. The CDR3 DNA reads TGTGCCAGCAGCCCCAATATTGAAGGCAATGAGCAGTTCTTC. This sequence encodes CASSPNIEGNEQFF.

This clonotype showed up many times. The chain combines TRBV20-1 with TRBJ1-4, with no clear D. Deletions cut 5 bases from V and 5 bases from J, with 18 bases between. Germline V gives CDR1 DFQATT, CDR2 SNEGSKA (reference sequence). The CDR3 is 15 residues long. This chain's CDR3 is CSALTLRGVNEKLFF. The CDR3 DNA follows: TGCAGTGCTCTAACTCTCCGGGGAGTCAATGAAAAACTGTTTTTT.

Ten or more counts support this clonotype. V gene TRBV7-2 combines with J gene TRBJ2-1, with D uncertain. Deletions cut 4 bases from V and 0 bases from J, with 10 bases between. The germline CDR1 and CDR2 sequences are SGHTA and FQGNSA. The CDR3 sequence is 15 residues long. The CDR3 bases are TGTGCCAGCAGCTCGGACGTTAGCTCCTACAATGAGCAGTTCTTC. It yields the protein CASSSDVSSYNEQFF.

This clonotype was detected only a few times. The rearrangement links TRBV6-5 to TRBJ2-7; 13 nucleotides agree with TRBD2. Losses at the gene ends were 4 bases for V and 5 bases for J; bases not matched to a gene: 20. The CDR3 loop spans 20 amino acids. Germline CDR1 is MNHEY and CDR2 is SVGAGI. The CDR3 region has the DNA TGTGCCAGCAGTTCCGGGCGCATACTTGAGATTGGACTAGCGGGAGACGAGCAGTACTTC. Amino acids: CASSSGRILEIGLAGDEQYF.

This clonotype has ten or more counts. The genes are TRBV19 and TRBJ2-7; D gene ambiguous. This CDR3 is built from 14 residues. In germline, CDR1 is LNHDA, CDR2 SQIVND (reference sequence). V lost 5 bases and J lost 3, with 14 bases in between. CDR3 residues: CASSPLDKSYEQYF. The CDR3 DNA reads as TGTGCCAGTAGTCCTCTCGACAAGAGCTACGAGCAGTACTTC. The variable domain in full, completed from reference TRBV19 and TRBJ2-7, reads DGGITQSPKYLFRKEGQNVTLSCEQNLNHDAMYWYRQDPGQGLRLIYYSQIVNDFQKGDIAEGYSVSREKKESFPLTVTSAQKNPTAFYLCASSPLDKSYEQYFGPGTRLTVT.

This clonotype showed up many times. The V and J genes are TRBV27 and TRBJ2-7; 9 bases agree with TRBD1. The CDR3 is made up of 16 amino acids. Germline loops: CDR1 MNHEY, CDR2 SMNVEV (reference sequence). The V gene end was trimmed by 5 bases and the J gene end by 3 bases; junction bases not matched to a gene: 11. In DNA, the CDR3 is TGTGCCAGCAGTCTCGCGTTCGGACAGGGGTTCTACGAGCAGTACTTC. The encoded protein is CASSLAFGQGFYEQYF.

With regard to this clonotype: A clone one base away is much larger, so this may be a read error. CDR3 sequence (DNA): TGTGCCGGCACTACACTCCGGACCTTCGGGACCATTCAGTACTTC. This codes for CAGTTLRTFGTIQYF. This sequence joins TRBV2 and TRBJ2-4; tentatively, D is TRBD1 or TRBD2 (5 bases each). Trimming removed 11 bases from V and 9 bases from J, with 26 bases in between. This CDR3 has 15 amino acids. The germline CDR1 and CDR2 sequences are SNHLY and FYNNEI. The full variable domain, rest sourced from reference TRBV2 and TRBJ2-4, is EPEVTQTPSHQVTQMGQEVILRCVPISNHLYFYWYRQILGQKVEFLVSFYNNEISEKSEIFDDQFSVERPDGSNFTLKIRSTKLEDSAMYFCAGTTLRTFGTIQYFGAGTRLSVL.

V usage is TRBV28 and J usage is TRBJ2-3; TRBD2 agrees at 15 bases. CDR3 length: 15 amino acids. Trimming at V came to 6 bases and at J to 6 bases, leaving 4 bases not matched to a gene. Per germline, CDR1 MDHEN and CDR2 SYDVKM. The CDR3 sequence: CASRRTSGRVDTQYF. The CDR3 nucleotides read TGTGCCAGCAGAAGGACTAGCGGGAGGGTGGATACGCAGTATTTT.

The V gene is TRBV14, the J gene TRBJ2-1; D remains unclear. The CDR3 length is 12 residues. Per germline, CDR1 SGHDN and CDR2 FVKESK. V lost 1 base, J lost 9 bases, and 7 bases lay in between. The CDR3 DNA reads as TGTGCCAGCAGCCAAGCCTACGCTGAGCAGTTCTTC. This translates into CASSQAYAEQFF. Supplemented by reference TRBV14 and TRBJ2-1, the full variable domain reads EAGVTQFPSHSVIEKGQTVTLRCDPISGHDNLYWYRRVMGKEIKFLLHFVKESKQDESGMPNNRFLAERTGGTYSTLKVQPAELEDSGVYFCASSQAYAEQFFGPGTRLTVL.

The table lists this clonotype with many counts. This chain uses TRBV2 with TRBJ2-1; D not certain. CDR1 and CDR2 from the germline V gene are SNHLY and FYNNEI. Trimming removed 5 bases from V and 0 bases from J, with 11 bases in between. This CDR3 region has 15 residues. The DNA for the CDR3 is TGTGCCAGCAGTAAAGGTTTAAGCTCCTACAATGAGCAGTTCTTC. It yields the protein CASSKGLSSYNEQFF. Together with reference TRBV2 and TRBJ2-1, the CDR3 gives the full variable domain: EPEVTQTPSHQVTQMGQEVILRCVPISNHLYFYWYRQILGQKVEFLVSFYNNEISEKSEIFDDQFSVERPDGSNFTLKIRSTKLEDSAMYFCASSKGLSSYNEQFFGPGTRLTVL.

This clonotype has more than one count but fewer than ten. The chain links TRBV28 to TRBJ1-4, with D unresolved. CDR1 is MDHEN, CDR2 SYDVKM, per germline. This CDR3 spans 15 amino acids. Trimming removed 5 bases at V and 8 bases at J, with 18 bases between. CDR3 sequence reads: CASSRSTGIREKLFF. The DNA of the CDR3 is TGTGCCAGCAGTCGATCGACGGGGATTCGGGAAAAACTGTTTTTT.